Following are 5 T cell receptor beta chains from one sample sequenced in a study of blood T cell repertoires in COVID-19. Only in-frame clones appear in the TCRdb table, and some are missing; sequencing was by immunoSEQ multiplex PCR. Here the sample spans around 64,000 clones, around 85% being singletons. Sequencing was done on a sample of peripheral blood. Receptor source: an elderly woman with acute or convalescent COVID-19.

CDR3 region: CASSSGGYEQYF. The CDR3 DNA sequence: TGCGCCAGCAGCTCAGGGGGTTACGAGCAGTACTTC. This chain uses TRBV5-1 with TRBJ2-7; 7 bases align to TRBD1. CDR1 SGHRS and CDR2 YFSETQ come from the germline V gene. The CDR3 is 12 residues long. The junction had 1 base not matched to a gene; V was cut back by 3 bases and J by 4 bases.

V is TRBV9 and J is TRBJ1-5; TRBD1 matches 12 bases. The trim removed 3 bases at V and 6 bases at J, leaving 4 bases unmatched. The CDR3 length is 15 residues. Germline V gene lookup returns CDR1 SGDLS and CDR2 YYNGEE. The CDR3, as DNA: TGTGCCAGCAGCGCCGGGACAGGGGGCGGTCAGCCCCAGCATTTT. Translation: CASSAGTGGGQPQHF.

The V gene is TRBV29-1, the J gene TRBJ1-4, with D possibly matching TRBD1 (6 bases). The length of the CDR3 is 14 residues. V lost 3 bases, J lost 8 bases, and 16 bases lay in between. Per germline, CDR1 SQVTM and CDR2 ANQGSEA. The CDR3 region has the DNA TGCAGCGTTGATTTCACAGGGTTAGGGGAAAAACTGTTTTTT. Encoded protein: CSVDFTGLGEKLFF.

The CDR3 is CASSLRSQGGSYNEQFF. CDR3 in DNA: TGTGCCAGCAGCCTAAGGTCCCAGGGAGGCTCCTACAATGAGCAGTTCTTC. The V gene is TRBV7-8, the J gene TRBJ2-1, with D possibly matching TRBD2 (6 bases). This CDR3 is built from 17 residues. CDR1 is SGHVS, CDR2 FQNEAQ, per germline. The germline V and J ends were trimmed by 5 bases and 0 bases, with 17 bases remaining between them.

CDR3 in amino acids: CASHGQTRANEKLFF. The DNA for the CDR3 is TGTGCCAGCCACGGACAGACTCGGGCTAATGAAAAACTGTTTTTT. This chain joins TRBV28 and TRBJ1-4; perhaps TRBD1 as D (6 bases). This CDR3 contains 15 residues. CDR1 and CDR2 from the germline V gene are MDHEN and SYDVKM. Trimming left V 8 bases short and J 3 bases short, with 16 bases between. Combining the CDR3 with reference TRBV28 and TRBJ1-4 gives the whole variable domain DVKVTQSSRYLVKRTGEKVFLECVQDMDHENMFWYRQDPGLGLRLIYFSYDVKMKEKGDIPEGYSVSREKKERFSLILESASTNQTSMYLCASHGQTRANEKLFFGSGTQLSVL.